A selection of T cell receptor beta chains follows, all from one sample in a study of blood T cells in healthy people across ages. One entry per CDR3 protein results from TCRdb running MiXCR on the 5' RACE reads. In the table there are 1.8 million or so distinct CDR3 sequences, approximately 39% of which are singletons. Sequenced sample: blood. Source of these receptors: a human donor in good health. Both conserved end residues are part of each CDR3. D genes are given only for firm matches. Size tells how often a clone was seen (once, few, many) or the class of an expanded clone, and some rows leave it out.

size: .
V: TRBV29-1
D: .
J: TRBJ2-3
CDR3: CSVERGGRSVSSTDTQYF
DNA: TGCAGCGTCGAACGGGGTGGCAGGTCCGTATCTAGCACAGATACGCAGTATTTT

size: few
V: TRBV28
D: .
J: TRBJ1-2
CDR3: CASSIDANSGYTF
DNA: TGTGCCAGCAGTATCGACGCGAATAGCGGCTACACCTTC

size: few
V: TRBV10-3
D: TRBD2
J: TRBJ2-1
CDR3: CAISAGGGGNEQFF
DNA: TGTGCCATCAGCGCCGGGGGGGGCGGGAATGAGCAGTTCTTC

size: .
V: TRBV10-3
D: .
J: TRBJ1-3
CDR3: CAISDHGAPGNTIYF
DNA: TGTGCCATCAGTGATCATGGGGCTCCTGGAAACACCATATATTTT

size: .
V: TRBV7-9
D: TRBD1
J: TRBJ1-5
CDR3: CASSAGGGAPQHF
DNA: TGTGCCAGCAGCGCAGGGGGCGGGGCGCCCCAGCATTTT

size: .
V: TRBV29-1
D: TRBD1
J: TRBJ2-5
CDR3: CSVSRTGGLGETQYF
DNA: TGCAGCGTTTCACGGACAGGGGGTTTAGGGGAGACCCAGTACTTC

size: once
V: TRBV6-1
D: .
J: TRBJ2-3
CDR3: CANTSITGGTGREHTQYF
DNA: TGTGCCAACACCAGCATCACAGGGGGCACCGGGAGGGAACATACGCAGTATTTT

size: .
V: TRBV3-1
D: .
J: TRBJ2-5
CDR3: CASSRSGESGETQYF
DNA: TGTGCCAGCAGCCGCAGTGGGGAATCTGGTGAGACCCAGTACTTC

size: few
V: TRBV6-5
D: TRBD1
J: TRBJ2-5
CDR3: CASSYSGQGETQYF
DNA: TGTGCCAGCAGTTACTCCGGACAGGGGGAGACCCAGTACTTC

size: .
V: TRBV11-2
D: TRBD2
J: TRBJ2-1
CDR3: CASSPMIAGEGDEQFF
DNA: TGTGCCAGCAGCCCCATGATAGCGGGGGAGGGGGATGAGCAGTTCTTC

size: few
V: TRBV6-5
D: .
J: TRBJ2-3
CDR3: CASSYGGLRTDTQYF
DNA: TGTGCCAGCAGTTACGGCGGGCTGCGCACAGATACGCAGTATTTT

size: .
V: TRBV29-1
D: TRBD2
J: TRBJ2-1
CDR3: CSVARASGFYNEQFF
DNA: TGCAGCGTAGCTCGGGCTAGCGGGTTCTACAATGAGCAGTTCTTC

size: .
V: TRBV6-5
D: .
J: TRBJ1-2
CDR3: CASFQGSSGYTF
DNA: TGTGCCAGTTTCCAGGGATCGAGTGGCTACACCTTC

size: few
V: TRBV4-3
D: .
J: TRBJ1-1
CDR3: CASSQGLSLGAAEAFF
DNA: TGCGCCAGCAGCCAAGGGCTGTCCCTAGGGGCAGCTGAAGCTTTCTTT

size: .
V: TRBV4-1
D: TRBD2
J: TRBJ2-5
CDR3: CASSLMTSGQETQYF
DNA: TGCGCCAGCAGCCTCATGACTAGCGGCCAAGAGACCCAGTACTTC

size: few
V: TRBV29-1
D: TRBD1
J: TRBJ1-2
CDR3: CSVEDRQGHYGYTF
DNA: TGCAGCGTTGAAGACCGACAGGGTCACTATGGCTACACCTTC

size: few
V: TRBV29-1
D: TRBD1
J: TRBJ1-2
CDR3: CSVEVGTGNNYGYTF
DNA: TGCAGCGTTGAAGTGGGGACAGGGAATAACTATGGCTACACCTTC

size: once
V: TRBV5-5
D: .
J: TRBJ1-1
CDR3: CASSPSRGWGGTEAFF
DNA: TGTGCCAGCAGCCCCTCCAGGGGCTGGGGGGGGACTGAAGCTTTCTTT

size: few
V: TRBV5-6
D: .
J: TRBJ2-1
CDR3: CASSLTGSFYNEQFF
DNA: TGTGCCAGCAGCTTAACAGGGAGCTTCTACAATGAGCAGTTCTTC

size: .
V: TRBV27
D: .
J: TRBJ2-1
CDR3: CASSLSSWGSYNEQFF
DNA: TGTGCCAGCAGTTTGAGCAGCTGGGGCTCCTACAATGAGCAGTTCTTC

size: few
V: TRBV12-3/TRBV12-4
D: .
J: TRBJ1-2
CDR3: CASSLGPGGGYTF
DNA: TGTGCCAGCAGTTTAGGGCCGGGCGGTGGCTACACCTTC

size: few
V: TRBV20-1
D: TRBD2
J: TRBJ2-7
CDR3: CSAIGTSGMSSYEQYF
DNA: TGCAGTGCTATAGGGACTAGCGGGATGAGCTCCTACGAGCAGTACTTC

size: few
V: TRBV6-5
D: TRBD1
J: TRBJ2-3
CDR3: CASSSTRDRGSDTQYF
DNA: TGTGCCAGCAGTTCAACGCGGGACAGGGGGTCCGATACGCAGTATTTT

size: .
V: TRBV10-3
D: .
J: TRBJ1-2
CDR3: CAIRAAQSGTNHGYTF
DNA: TGTGCCATCAGAGCTGCCCAATCCGGGACGAACCATGGCTACACCTTC